This entry lists 17 T cell receptor beta chains sequenced from one sample in a study of molecular identifiers for immune sequencing clone quantification. MiXCR, applied by TCRdb to the PCR reads, yields one record per CDR3 protein. This table has 550,000 to 750,000 distinct CDR3 sequences, nearly 20% appearing once. The specimen sequenced was naive CD8+ T cells from blood, with Jurkat cell RNA spiked in. As to subset: FACS-sorted CD8+CD4-CCR7+CD45RA+ naive T cells. These TCRs come from a human donor in good health. Some libraries in this study had Jurkat cell RNA spiked in.

This clonotype appeared many times. The V call is TRBV4-1, the J call TRBJ1-3; weak D call: TRBD1 (5 bases). V was pared by 10 bases and J by 0 bases, with 16 bases between. CDR1 is MGHRA and CDR2 is YSYEKL in the germline V gene. This CDR3 is built from 15 residues. For the CDR3, the DNA is TGCGCCACCAGGATGGGGCCCAGCTCTGGAAACACCATATATTTT. It codes for CATRMGPSSGNTIYF.

As for this clonotype: With a much larger clone just one base away, this may be a read error. The chain links TRBV13 to TRBJ2-5; perhaps TRBD1 as D (6 bases). This CDR3 spans 14 amino acids. From germline, CDR1 is PRHDT and CDR2 FYEKMQ (reference sequence). CDR3 in DNA: TGTGTCAGCAGGCGGACAGCCCCCCAAGAGACCCAGTACTTC. It translates to CVSRRTAPQETQYF.

Points on this clonotype: Since a much larger clone is just one base distant, this may be a read error. The rearrangement joins TRBV24-1 to TRBJ2-1; D might be TRBD2 (6 bases). Germline-derived CDR1 and CDR2 are KGHDR and SFDVKD. CDR3 length: 14 amino acids. The CDR3 reads CATSGSGSGDERFF. CDR3 DNA: TGTGCCACCAGTGGCAGCGGGTCGGGGGATGAGCGGTTCTTC.

As regards this clonotype: A much more abundant neighbour one base away suggests this may be a read error. The V call is TRBV20-1, the J call TRBJ2-7; TRBD2 agrees at 10 bases. The CDR3 consists of 14 residues. Germline values: CDR1 DFQATT, CDR2 SNEGSKA (reference sequence). The CDR3 reads CGARGTSVSYEQYF. As DNA, the CDR3 is TGCGGTGCTAGGGGGACTAGCGTGTCCTACGAGCAGTACTTC.

With respect to this clonotype: A read error is possible here, since a much larger clone lies one base away. The rearrangement links TRBV4-1 to TRBJ2-5, with TRBD2 matching 10 bases. The CDR3 runs 16 residues. The germline gives CDR1 MGHRA, CDR2 YSYEKL. Here the CDR3 reads CVSSLSAGGVQETQYF. Written as DNA, the CDR3 is TGCGTCAGCAGCCTATCAGCGGGGGGGGTCCAAGAGACCCAGTACTTC.

This clonotype was recorded a few times. The V and J genes are TRBV7-9 and TRBJ2-7; D might be TRBD2 (6 bases). The CDR3 covers 14 residues. V lost 0 bases, J lost 5 bases, and 11 bases lay in between. Germline V CDR1 and CDR2: SEHNR, FQNEAQ (reference sequence). The CDR3 sequence: CASSLAPGEDEQYF. The CDR3 DNA reads as TGTGCCAGCAGCTTAGCGCCCGGGGAGGACGAGCAGTACTTC. The full variable domain, with the rest looked up from reference TRBV7-9 and TRBJ2-7, is DTGVSQNPRHKITKRGQNVTFRCDPISEHNRLYWYRQTLGQGPEFLTYFQNEAQLEKSRLLSDRFSAERPKGSFSTLEIQRTEQGDSAMYLCASSLAPGEDEQYFGPGTRLTVT.

The sample holds many counts of this clonotype. V usage is TRBV2 and J usage is TRBJ1-5; D gene unclear. This CDR3 contains 12 residues. CDR1 and CDR2 from the germline V gene are SNHLY and FYNNEI. Trimming took off 3 bases at V and 6 bases at J, with 6 bases between the two ends. The chain's CDR3 is CASSELPQPQHF. In nucleotides, the CDR3 is TGTGCCAGCAGTGAGTTACCTCAGCCCCAGCATTTT.

This clonotype came up many times. The chain carries TRBV24-1 and TRBJ1-1, with D unresolved. V was cut by 3 bases and J by 4 bases, with 8 bases left in between. Germline V CDR1 and CDR2: KGHDR, SFDVKD. This CDR3 contains 13 residues. The CDR3 here is CATSDGSGTEAFF. As DNA, the CDR3 is TGTGCCACCAGTGATGGCTCGGGCACTGAAGCTTTCTTT.

In this sample, this clonotype turned up many times. The V and J genes are TRBV20-1 and TRBJ1-5, with 7 positions matching TRBD1. The CDR3 totals 19 residues. Trimming cost V 2 bases and J 0 bases; bases outside gene matches: 16. Germline V gene data show CDR1 as DFQATT and CDR2 as SNEGSKA (reference sequence). DNA of the CDR3: TGCAGTGCTAGACGGGCCGGGACAGTCGACCCCCGTAGCAATCAGCCCCAGCATTTT. This codes for CSARRAGTVDPRSNQPQHF.

This clonotype was seen many times. The rearrangement joins TRBV27 to TRBJ2-3; TRBD2 aligns across 7 bases. V trimming: 8 bases; J trimming: 1 base; junction bases outside the gene matches: 3. The CDR3 is 13 residues long. Germline CDR1 MNHEY, CDR2 SMNVEV (reference sequence). CDR3 bases: TGTGCCAGCCGACTAGCCGGCACAGATACGCAGTATTTT. This gives the protein CASRLAGTDTQYF.

This clonotype appeared many times. The chain is built from TRBV7-9 and TRBJ1-4, with D perhaps TRBD1 (6 bases). V was shortened by 6 bases and J by 3 bases, with 11 bases between the two germline ends. The CDR3 totals 14 residues. The germline V gene encodes CDR1 SEHNR and CDR2 FQNEAQ (reference sequence). CDR3 in DNA: TGTGCCAGCAGACAACAGGGTGCTAATGAAAAACTGTTTTTT. Encoded protein: CASRQQGANEKLFF.

Comments on this clonotype: Sequence at one end of the junction differs from germline and may be a read error. J is TRBJ2-7 and V is TRBV20-1, with TRBD1 matching over 7 bases. Germline CDR1 reads DFQATT; CDR2 reads SNEGSKA (reference sequence). The CDR3 length is 16 residues. DNA for the CDR3: TGCAGTGCTAAAGTAGGGGGCGGTTTAAGTGGGTACGAGCAGTGCTTC. Amino acids: CSAKVGGGLSGYEQCF.

Many counts were recorded for this clonotype. CDR3: CASRERGGEDTQYF. The CDR3 DNA follows: TGTGCCAGCAGGGAAAGGGGGGGAGAAGATACGCAGTATTTT. V gene TRBV5-4 combines with J gene TRBJ2-3; a weak D match, TRBD2 (7 bases). The CDR3 runs to 14 residues. The germline CDR1 and CDR2 sequences are SGHNT and YYREEE (reference sequence). The V gene lost 5 bases and the J gene lost 5 bases, with 15 bases spanning the gap.

This clonotype was recorded a few times. The V and J genes are TRBV19 and TRBJ2-1; 8 bases align to TRBD1. Germline V gene data show CDR1 as LNHDA and CDR2 as SQIVND (reference sequence). V dropped 3 bases and J dropped 3; count of bases not matched to a gene: 7. The CDR3 length is 16 residues. The CDR3 DNA reads as TGTGCCAGTAGTATCGGCGGCAGGGGGCTCTACAATGAGCAGTTCTTC. Amino acids: CASSIGGRGLYNEQFF. The full variable domain, in which reference TRBV19 and TRBJ2-1 provide the parts outside the CDR3, is DGGITQSPKYLFRKEGQNVTLSCEQNLNHDAMYWYRQDPGQGLRLIYYSQIVNDFQKGDIAEGYSVSREKKESFPLTVTSAQKNPTAFYLCASSIGGRGLYNEQFFGPGTRLTVL.

This clonotype was seen ten or more times. The chain couples TRBV28 to TRBJ2-7, with D possibly being TRBD1 or TRBD2 (5 bases each). Trimming removed 6 bases from V and 3 bases from J, with 6 bases in between. CDR3 length: 11 amino acids. Germline CDR1 reads MDHEN; CDR2 reads SYDVKM. The CDR3 DNA sequence: TGTGCCAGCAGGGGGGTCTACGAGCAGTACTTC. Translating it yields CASRGVYEQYF.

Concerning this clonotype itself: Being one base from a much bigger clone, this may be a read error. This chain joins TRBV5-6 and TRBJ1-1; D remains unclear. The CDR3 consists of 11 residues. The V and J ends lost 1 base and 10 bases respectively, with 8 bases between them. Per germline, CDR1 SGHDT and CDR2 YYEEEE. The CDR3 region is CASSLRFVAFF. The CDR3, as DNA: TGTGCCAGCAGCTTGCGGTTTGTAGCTTTCTTT.

Note on this clonotype: At one boundary the junction diverges from the germline segment, which might be a read error. The chain couples TRBV7-2 to TRBJ1-3, with D tentatively TRBD1 (6 bases). This CDR3 spans 15 amino acids. Germline V gene lookup returns CDR1 SGHTA and CDR2 FQGNSA. The CDR3 DNA sequence: TGTACCAGCAGCTTAGGAGGGGGAGGTGGAAACATCATATATTTT. Protein product: CTSSLGGGGGNIIYF.